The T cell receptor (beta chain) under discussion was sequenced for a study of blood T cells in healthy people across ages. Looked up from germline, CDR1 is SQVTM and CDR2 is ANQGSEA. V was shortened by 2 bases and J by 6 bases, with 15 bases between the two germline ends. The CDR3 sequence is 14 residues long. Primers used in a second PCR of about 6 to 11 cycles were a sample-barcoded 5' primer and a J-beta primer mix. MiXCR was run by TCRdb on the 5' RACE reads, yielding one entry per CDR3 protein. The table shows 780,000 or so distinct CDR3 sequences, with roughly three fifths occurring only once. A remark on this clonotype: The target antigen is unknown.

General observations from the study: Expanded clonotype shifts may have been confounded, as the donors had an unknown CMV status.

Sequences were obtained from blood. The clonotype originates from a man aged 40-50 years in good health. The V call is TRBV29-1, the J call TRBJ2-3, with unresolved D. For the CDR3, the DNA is TGCAGCGTTGAATGGGTTCTCTTCCTGGATACGCAGTATTTT. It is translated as CSVEWVLFLDTQYF.